A single sample gave rise to the 21 T cell receptor beta chains below, sequenced in a study of radiotherapy plus CTLA-4 blockade in lung cancer. The protocol was immunoSEQ multiplex PCR, while the TCRdb copy is restricted to in-frame clones and leaves out a portion. The sample gives around 100,000 clones, 60% to 75% of which show up once; about 3% is in the top ten. The input for sequencing was peripheral blood, taken from a patient treated with radiotherapy plus ipilimumab. These receptors were obtained from a human donor with non-small cell lung cancer who had a partial response to radiotherapy plus ipilimumab. Some clones in this sample may be carry-over from other donors' samples.

CDR3 residues: CASSGGVAGGYTF. In nucleotides, the CDR3 is TGCGCCAGCAGCGGAGGTGTGGCCGGAGGCTACACCTTC. This chain links TRBV5-1 with TRBJ1-2; no definite D call. Between the trimmed V and J ends, which lost 4 bases and 8 bases, there was a span of 15 bases. The CDR3 loop spans 13 amino acids. The germline V gene encodes CDR1 SGHRS and CDR2 YFSETQ.

J is TRBJ2-7 and V is TRBV2; D may be TRBD1 (6 bases). V was cut by 6 bases and J by 2 bases, with 17 bases left in between. From germline, CDR1 is SNHLY and CDR2 FYNNEI. This CDR3 is built from 15 residues. The CDR3 nucleotides read TGTGCCAGCAGGGACGACAGGATGCCAGCCTACGAGCAGTACTTC. This codes for CASRDDRMPAYEQYF.

The rearrangement joins TRBV19 to TRBJ1-3; D not resolved. The V end was cut by 10 bases, the J end by 0 bases, with 19 bases between. The length of the CDR3 is 16 residues. CDR1 is LNHDA and CDR2 is SQIVND in the germline V gene (reference sequence). Here the CDR3 DNA reads TGTGCCACCCGAGGAGTGTCTCTGGGCTCTGGAAACACCATATATTTT. Its translation is CATRGVSLGSGNTIYF.

The CDR3 reads CASSSGQNTEAFF. In nucleotides, the CDR3 is TGTGCCAGCTCATCCGGACAGAACACTGAAGCTTTCTTT. The chain combines TRBV18 with TRBJ1-1; D is possibly TRBD1 (5 bases). This CDR3 comprises 13 residues. Germline V gives CDR1 KGHSH, CDR2 LQKENI. The V end was cut by 5 bases, the J end by 1 base, with 8 bases between.

V usage is TRBV5-8 and J usage is TRBJ2-5; a weak D match, TRBD1 (5 bases). CDR1 and CDR2 (germline): SGHTS, YDEGEE. The CDR3 has 15 residues. The V end was cut by 2 bases, the J end by 5 bases, with 16 bases between. The CDR3 sequence: CASSFQQGGAETQYF. CDR3 in DNA: TGTGCCAGCAGCTTTCAGCAGGGCGGAGCGGAGACCCAGTACTTC. The whole variable domain, filled in from reference TRBV5-8 and TRBJ2-5, reads EAGVTQSPTHLIKTRGQQATLRCSPISGHTSVYWYQQALGLGLQFLLWYDEGEERNRGNFPPRFSGRQFPNYSSELNVNALELEDSALYLCASSFQQGGAETQYFGPGTRLLVL.

V gene TRBV27 combines with J gene TRBJ2-2; 8 bases fit TRBD1. This CDR3 is 15 amino acids long. From germline, CDR1 is MNHEY and CDR2 SMNVEV (reference sequence). J lost 4 bases, V lost 3 bases, and 4 bases had no gene match. DNA of the CDR3: TGTGCCAGCAGTTTTTGGACAGGGAGCACCGGGGAGCTGTTTTTT. Translated: CASSFWTGSTGELFF.

This rearrangement joins TRBV10-2 to TRBJ2-2; possibly TRBD1 for D (6 bases). Per germline, CDR1 WSHSY and CDR2 SAAADI. Trimming took 8 bases from V and 4 from J, leaving 8 bases between them. This CDR3 has 12 residues. CDR3 sequence: CASGGATGELFF. The CDR3 DNA reads as TGCGCCAGCGGGGGCGCCACCGGGGAGCTGTTTTTT.

The CDR3 protein is CASRGTGTGANVLTF. CDR3 bases: TGTGCCAGCAGGGGAACAGGGACTGGGGCCAACGTCCTGACTTTC. The V call is TRBV7-3, the J call TRBJ2-6; weak D call: TRBD1 (6 bases). The CDR3 length is 15 residues. Germline-derived CDR1 and CDR2 are SGHTA and FQGTGA. The V end lost 6 bases, the J end lost 2 bases, and 11 bases lay between the germline ends.

The rearrangement links TRBV7-6 to TRBJ2-3; D ambiguous. CDR3 length equals 18 residues. Germline V gene data show CDR1 as SGHVS and CDR2 as FNYEAQ. The V end was cut by 0 bases, the J end by 5 bases, with 21 bases between. CDR3 sequence reads: CASSLAIGVFSPQDTQYF. CDR3 sequence (DNA): TGTGCCAGCAGCTTAGCGATCGGTGTCTTCTCCCCGCAAGATACGCAGTATTTT.

The gene calls are TRBV7-8 and TRBJ2-5, with D possibly being TRBD2 (5 bases). V gave up 7 bases and J gave up 6 bases, with 27 bases separating them. The CDR3 consists of 17 residues. Germline CDR1 and CDR2: SGHVS and FQNEAQ. CDR3: CASTELLTWSGSKTQYF. CDR3 nucleotides: TGTGCCAGCACCGAACTCCTTACTTGGTCGGGGTCAAAGACCCAGTACTTC.

The chain couples TRBV11-2 to TRBJ2-1; D remains ambiguous. CDR1 SGHAT and CDR2 FQNNGV come from the germline V gene. The CDR3 is made up of 15 amino acids. V was pared by 5 bases and J by 7 bases, with 18 bases between. CDR3 sequence: CASSPRQVSSNEQFF. CDR3 sequence (DNA): TGTGCCAGCAGCCCCCGACAAGTAAGCTCGAATGAGCAGTTCTTC.

CDR3 DNA: TGTGCCAGCAGCTTATCGGGACAGGGGCCCCCCTACGAGCAGTACTTC. Translated: CASSLSGQGPPYEQYF. This chain uses TRBV11-1 with TRBJ2-7; 10 bases match TRBD1. V lost 2 bases to trimming and J lost 2 bases; unmatched junction nucleotides: 6. CDR1 and CDR2 from the germline V gene are SGHAT and FQDESV (reference sequence). The CDR3 is 16 amino acids. Supplemented by reference TRBV11-1 and TRBJ2-7, the full variable domain reads EAEVAQSPRYKITEKSQAVAFWCDPISGHATLYWYRQILGQGPELLVQFQDESVVDDSQLPKDRFSAERLKGVDSTLKIQPAELGDSAMYLCASSLSGQGPPYEQYFGPGTRLTVT.

The chain couples TRBV7-6 to TRBJ2-7, with 14 nucleotides matching TRBD2. The CDR3 spans 15 residues. Germline CDR1 is SGHVS and CDR2 is FNYEAQ. After removal of 5 bases from V and 3 bases from J, the junction contained 3 bases not matched to a gene. The DNA for the CDR3 is TGTGCCAGCAGCCAGGGACTAGCGGGAGTCTACGAGCAGTACTTC. It codes for CASSQGLAGVYEQYF.

The chain has TRBV19 and TRBJ2-4, with a possible D match to TRBD2 (5 bases). Between the trimmed V and J ends, which lost 0 bases and 6 bases, there was a span of 12 bases. This CDR3 is built from 15 residues. Looked up from germline, CDR1 is LNHDA and CDR2 is SQIVND (reference sequence). CDR3 residues: CASSIDYGVGNIQYF. CDR3 bases: TGTGCCAGTAGTATAGATTACGGGGTGGGAAACATTCAGTACTTC.

The genes are TRBV6-1 and TRBJ2-7, with 12 bases aligning to TRBD2. The V gene's germline CDR1 is MNHNS and CDR2 SASEGT. The CDR3 covers 13 residues. With V trimmed by 7 bases and J by 4 bases, 2 bases remained unmatched. CDR3 sequence: CASTSGGDYEQYF. DNA for the CDR3: TGTGCCAGCACTAGCGGGGGGGATTACGAGCAGTACTTC.

The rearrangement uses TRBV19 and TRBJ2-6, with D perhaps matching TRBD1 (8 bases). Trimming stripped 4 bases from V and 3 bases from J, with 13 bases between. Germline V lookup: CDR1 LNHDA, CDR2 SQIVND (reference sequence). The length of the CDR3 is 16 residues. CDR3 nucleotide sequence: TGTGCCAGTAGTAGTACAGGGGGGGGTGGGGCCAACGTCCTGACTTTC. This sequence encodes CASSSTGGGGANVLTF. Full variable domain (rest looked up from reference TRBV19 and TRBJ2-6): DGGITQSPKYLFRKEGQNVTLSCEQNLNHDAMYWYRQDPGQGLRLIYYSQIVNDFQKGDIAEGYSVSREKKESFPLTVTSAQKNPTAFYLCASSSTGGGGANVLTFGAGSRLTVL.

The chain employs TRBV4-3 and TRBJ2-2; weak D call: TRBD2 (7 bases). The CDR3 is 18 amino acids. V lost 1 base to trimming and J lost 5 bases, with 20 bases between them. The germline V gene has CDR1 LGHNA and CDR2 YSLEER. This CDR3 reads CASSQVRAGGPRTGELFF. The DNA of the CDR3 is TGCGCCAGCAGCCAAGTTCGCGCCGGGGGGCCGAGGACCGGGGAGCTGTTTTTT.

This clone was detected only once. The chain uses TRBV6-1 and TRBJ2-6; 8 bases line up with TRBD1. The CDR3 has 15 amino acids. From germline, CDR1 is MNHNS and CDR2 SASEGT. V dropped 6 bases and J dropped 8; count of bases not matched to a gene: 9. DNA of the CDR3: TGTGCCAGCAGGCTCCAGGGGGCAGGGACCAACGTCCTGACTTTC. Encoded protein: CASRLQGAGTNVLTF.

This clone was observed a single time. This chain links TRBV29-1 with TRBJ2-7; 8 nucleotides agree with TRBD1. J lost 7 bases, V lost 7 bases, and 9 bases had no gene match. From germline, CDR1 is SQVTM and CDR2 ANQGSEA. The CDR3 runs 12 residues. CDR3 nucleotides: TGCAGCGGTGGACAGGGCCCACGGGAGCAGTACTTC. Amino acids: CSGGQGPREQYF.

The rearrangement uses TRBV7-8 and TRBJ2-5, with D perhaps TRBD2 (5 bases). The CDR3 is made up of 13 amino acids. Germline CDR1 and CDR2: SGHVS and FQNEAQ. V lost 2 bases, J lost 5 bases, and 9 bases lay in between. The CDR3 DNA follows: TGTGCCAGCAGCTTACTCCGCGGGGAGACCCAGTACTTC. Protein: CASSLLRGETQYF.

V usage is TRBV7-4 and J usage is TRBJ2-7; 8 positions match TRBD1. The junction had 19 bases not matched to a gene; V was cut back by 5 bases and J by 1 base. The germline V gene encodes CDR1 SGHVT and CDR2 SQSDAQ. The CDR3 has 19 amino acids. CDR3 coding DNA: TGTGCCAGCAGCCATCCGGGACAGGTAAATCGTCTCAGGTCCTACGAGCAGTACTTC. It yields the protein CASSHPGQVNRLRSYEQYF.